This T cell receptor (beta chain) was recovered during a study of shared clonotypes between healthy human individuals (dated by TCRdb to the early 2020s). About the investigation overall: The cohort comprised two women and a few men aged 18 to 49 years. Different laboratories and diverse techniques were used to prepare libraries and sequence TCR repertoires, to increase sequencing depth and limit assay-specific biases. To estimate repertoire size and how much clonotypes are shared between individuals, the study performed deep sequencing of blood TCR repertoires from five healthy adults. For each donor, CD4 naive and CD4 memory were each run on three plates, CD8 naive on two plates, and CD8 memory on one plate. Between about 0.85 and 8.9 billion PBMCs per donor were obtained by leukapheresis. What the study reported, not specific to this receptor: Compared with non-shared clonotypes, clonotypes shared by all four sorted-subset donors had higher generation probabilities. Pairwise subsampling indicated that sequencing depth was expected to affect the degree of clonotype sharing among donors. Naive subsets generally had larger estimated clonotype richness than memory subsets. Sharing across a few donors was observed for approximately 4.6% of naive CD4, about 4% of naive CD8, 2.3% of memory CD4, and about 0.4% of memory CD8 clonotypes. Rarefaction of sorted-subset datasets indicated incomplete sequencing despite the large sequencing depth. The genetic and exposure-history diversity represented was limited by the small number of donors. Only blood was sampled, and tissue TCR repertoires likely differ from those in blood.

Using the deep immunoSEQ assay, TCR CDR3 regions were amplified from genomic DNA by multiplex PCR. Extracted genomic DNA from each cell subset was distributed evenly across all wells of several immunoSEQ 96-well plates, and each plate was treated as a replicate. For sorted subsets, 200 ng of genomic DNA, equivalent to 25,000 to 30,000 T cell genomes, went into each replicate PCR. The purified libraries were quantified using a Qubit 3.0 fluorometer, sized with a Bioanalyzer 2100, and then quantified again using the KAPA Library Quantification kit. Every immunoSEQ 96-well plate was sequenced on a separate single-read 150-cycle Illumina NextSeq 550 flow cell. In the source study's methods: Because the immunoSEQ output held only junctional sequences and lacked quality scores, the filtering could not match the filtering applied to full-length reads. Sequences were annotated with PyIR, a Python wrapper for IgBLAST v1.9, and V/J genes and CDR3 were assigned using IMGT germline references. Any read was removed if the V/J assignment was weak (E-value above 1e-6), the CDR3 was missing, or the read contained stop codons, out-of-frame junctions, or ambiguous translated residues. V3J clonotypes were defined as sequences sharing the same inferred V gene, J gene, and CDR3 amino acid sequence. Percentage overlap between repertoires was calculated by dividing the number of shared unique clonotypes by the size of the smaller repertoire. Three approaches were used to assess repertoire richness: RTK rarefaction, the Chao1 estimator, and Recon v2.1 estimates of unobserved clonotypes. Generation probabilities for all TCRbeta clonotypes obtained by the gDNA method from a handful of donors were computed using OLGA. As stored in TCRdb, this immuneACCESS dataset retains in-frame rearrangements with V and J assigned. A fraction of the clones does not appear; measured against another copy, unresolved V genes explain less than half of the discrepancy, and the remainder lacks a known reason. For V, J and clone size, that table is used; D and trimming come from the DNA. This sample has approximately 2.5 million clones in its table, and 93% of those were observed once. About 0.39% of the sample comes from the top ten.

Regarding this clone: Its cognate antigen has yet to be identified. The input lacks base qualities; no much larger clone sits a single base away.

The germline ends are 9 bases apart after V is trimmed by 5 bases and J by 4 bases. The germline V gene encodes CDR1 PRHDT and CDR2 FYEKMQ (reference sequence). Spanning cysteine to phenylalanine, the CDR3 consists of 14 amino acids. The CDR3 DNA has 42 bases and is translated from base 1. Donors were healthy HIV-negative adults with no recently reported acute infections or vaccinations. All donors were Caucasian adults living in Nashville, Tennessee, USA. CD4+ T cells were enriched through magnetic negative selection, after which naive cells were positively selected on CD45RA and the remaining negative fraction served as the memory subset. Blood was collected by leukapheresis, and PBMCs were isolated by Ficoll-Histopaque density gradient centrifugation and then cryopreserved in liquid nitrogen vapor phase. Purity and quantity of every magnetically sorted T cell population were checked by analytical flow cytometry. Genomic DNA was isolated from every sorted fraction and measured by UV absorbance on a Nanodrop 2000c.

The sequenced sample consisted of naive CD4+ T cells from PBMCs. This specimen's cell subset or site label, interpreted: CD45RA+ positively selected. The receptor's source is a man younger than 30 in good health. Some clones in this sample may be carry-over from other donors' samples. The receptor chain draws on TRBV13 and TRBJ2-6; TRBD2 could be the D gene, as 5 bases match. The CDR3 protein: CASSNPSGANVLTF. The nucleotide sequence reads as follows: TGTGCCAGCAGCAACCCTAGCGGGGCCAACGTCCTGACTTTC.